This entry describes one TCR beta chain. Its specificity is unknown. Relapse was seen in all patients after autologous stem cell transplantation, and brentuximab vedotin exposure was variable. The method was immunoSEQ multiplex PCR; TCRdb's version includes in-frame clones alone and lacks a portion of them. The table shows fewer than 65,000 clones, with around 89% occurring only once. The data originate from a study of PD-1 blockade in classical Hodgkin lymphoma. Study-wide results and limits: Although disease activity or prior therapy may be involved, causes of the repertoire differences remain undefined. By C4D1, CD4+ diversity increased significantly, especially in complete responders.

Sample: peripheral blood mononuclear cells (PBMCs), taken at baseline. This clonotype originated in a human donor with classical Hodgkin lymphoma.

This chain's CDR3 is CASSLVGDEQYF. The CDR3 DNA reads as TGTGCCAGCAGCCTCGTGGGCGACGAGCAGTACTTC. The J gene is TRBJ2-7, the V gene TRBV11-2; D is undetermined. This CDR3 is 12 amino acids long. Trimming cost V 5 bases and J 5 bases, with 10 bases left between them. Germline V CDR1 and CDR2: SGHAT, FQNNGV.